This TCR beta chain came from a study of blood T cell repertoires in COVID-19. Study-wide background: COVID-19 samples from acute and convalescent phases originated in the United States, Italy and Spain.

Those enrolled in Seattle joined during active infection and were followed longitudinally afterward. Profiling relied on immunoSEQ multiplex PCR, and the TCRdb table lists in-frame clones only, not all of them. Altogether 200,000 or so clones are present, around nine tenths being singletons, with the ten largest covering over 15%. The CDR3 runs to 12 residues. The germline V gene encodes CDR1 MGHDK and CDR2 SYGVNS. V was trimmed by 4 bases and J by 6 bases, leaving 10 bases between them. This receptor was obtained from a man aged 50-60 years with COVID-19, enrolled during active disease. V and J are TRBV25-1 and TRBJ2-7; weak D call: TRBD1 (5 bases). Specimen: peripheral blood. This chain's CDR3 is CASSVTAAEQYF. CDR3 nucleotides: TGTGCCAGCAGTGTGACAGCTGCCGAGCAGTACTTC.